This is a list of T cell receptor beta chains from one sample in a study of blood T cell repertoires in COVID-19. Assay used: immunoSEQ multiplex PCR; TCRdb lists only in-frame clones, some missing. This table holds over 85,000 clones, around 73% found once. What was sequenced was peripheral blood. These receptors originate from a man aged 55 to 69 with active or convalescent COVID-19. Each CDR3 is given without its conserved first and last residue. The order of the fields is V gene, J gene, D gene, clone size, CDR3 protein. D genes are given only for firm matches. Expanded clones are given a class, and other clones once, few, many or no size at all.

>TRBV5-4|TRBJ1-1|-|-
ASSKEAKGTEAF
>TRBV6-5|TRBJ2-3|-|once
ASRGPSTDTQY
>TRBV4-1|TRBJ2-1|-|few
ASSQVAGLNEQF
>TRBV30|TRBJ2-3|-|-
AWGGKGGTDTQY
>TRBV7-3|TRBJ2-1|TRBD2|-
ASSPWGGGTYNEQF
>TRBV11-2|TRBJ2-1|TRBD2|-
ASSPSVAGAYNEQF
>TRBV18|TRBJ2-1|-|once
ASSDSRNEQF
>TRBV28|TRBJ2-4|-|-
ASSPRLIQY
>TRBV5-4|TRBJ2-3|TRBD1|-
ASSTTGGDTQY
>TRBV30|TRBJ1-1|TRBD1|-
AWSVPVYGQGEAF
>TRBV4-1|TRBJ1-1|TRBD1|-
ASSQGDRGTEAF
>TRBV7-9|TRBJ2-3|TRBD2|few
ASSSPPGLAGYSTDTQY
>TRBV6-5|TRBJ1-4|-|-
ASSSTENEKLF
>TRBV6-6|TRBJ2-1|-|-
ASGWGGGEQF
>TRBV7-9|TRBJ2-2|-|-
ASSLVLQGPGSGELF
>TRBV11-2|TRBJ2-1|-|once
ASSLGVLGGQF
>TRBV19|TRBJ2-7|TRBD1|-
ASSIMGQGEQY
>TRBV5-8|TRBJ2-5|TRBD1|-
ASSLRDRGDRETQY
>TRBV11-2|TRBJ2-3|-|-
ASSPRVGGGGTDTQY
>TRBV24-1|TRBJ2-1|-|-
ATSDFGYEQF
>TRBV29-1|TRBJ1-1|-|-
SVVGVSTEAF
>TRBV7-6|TRBJ2-7|TRBD2|-
ASSFGLAGDLSYEQY
>TRBV28|TRBJ2-2|-|-
ASGPELF
>TRBV7-9|TRBJ1-1|-|-
ASSGETLNTEAF
>TRBV28|TRBJ1-3|-|once
ASGGRGLSGNTIY
>TRBV6-1|TRBJ1-2|-|few
ASSEAYRPTNYGYT
>TRBV18|TRBJ1-2|-|-
ASSLQKRAGEGQGYT
>TRBV5-1|TRBJ1-1|TRBD1|few
ASSSLQGATTEAF
>TRBV14|TRBJ2-6|-|-
ASSQAGASGANVLT
>TRBV28|TRBJ1-1|TRBD1|few
ATRGPEAF
>TRBV5-1|TRBJ1-2|-|-
ASSFSQGSYGYT
>TRBV11-1|TRBJ2-6|-|-
ASSFPGGANVLT
>TRBV6-6|TRBJ2-1|TRBD2|-
ASSYLADNEQF
>TRBV30|TRBJ1-1|-|-
AWSRQPKAEAF
>TRBV12-3/TRBV12-4|TRBJ1-5|-|-
ASSPSPQPQH
>TRBV11-2|TRBJ2-3|-|-
ASSLLADTQY
>TRBV18|TRBJ1-1|TRBD1|-
ASSPPEGANTEAF
>TRBV29-1|TRBJ1-4|-|-
SVADTPNEKLF
>TRBV7-8|TRBJ1-2|-|-
ASSRLGQINYGYT
>TRBV30|TRBJ1-2|-|-
AWKFTQGGYGYT
>TRBV5-1|TRBJ1-2|-|-
ASSLEQALANYGYT
>TRBV7-2|TRBJ1-2|-|-
ASSLGLAGVVGYT
>TRBV7-9|TRBJ1-1|TRBD1|-
ASSLGAKGATNTEAF
>TRBV6-5|TRBJ1-1|-|-
ATYTVRGEAF
>TRBV7-9|TRBJ1-4|TRBD1|once
ASSSGAGQGGKLF
>TRBV6-5|TRBJ1-1|-|few
ASSYLSMGRNTEAF
>TRBV5-8|TRBJ1-1|-|-
ASSLVGGPNTEAF
>TRBV29-1|TRBJ1-1|-|-
SVQVNTEAF